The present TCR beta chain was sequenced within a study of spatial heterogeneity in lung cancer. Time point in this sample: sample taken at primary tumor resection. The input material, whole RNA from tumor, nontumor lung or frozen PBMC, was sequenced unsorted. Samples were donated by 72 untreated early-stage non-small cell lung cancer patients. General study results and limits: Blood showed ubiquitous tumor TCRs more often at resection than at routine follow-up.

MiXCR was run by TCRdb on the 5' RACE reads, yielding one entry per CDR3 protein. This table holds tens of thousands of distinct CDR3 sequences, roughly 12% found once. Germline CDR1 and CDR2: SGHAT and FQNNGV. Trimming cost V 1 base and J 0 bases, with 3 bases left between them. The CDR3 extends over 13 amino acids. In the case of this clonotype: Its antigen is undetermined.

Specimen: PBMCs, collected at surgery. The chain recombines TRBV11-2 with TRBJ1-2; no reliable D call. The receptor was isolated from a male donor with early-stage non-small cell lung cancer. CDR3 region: CASSLGTNYGYTF. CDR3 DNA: TGTGCCAGCAGCTTAGGGACTAACTATGGCTACACCTTC.